The clone carrying this T cell receptor beta chain was observed many times. What it binds is not known. This entry comes from a study of T cells in Graves' hyperthyroidism and ophthalmopathy. General observations from the study: The majority of expanded thyroid clonotypes above 0.001 also appeared in blood.

It was RNA transcripts that yielded the amplified TCR beta CDR3 regions. Carried out on the TCR CDR3, a first-round RT-PCR used the HTBI primer set. MiXCR was run by TCRdb on the multiplex PCR reads, yielding one entry per CDR3 protein. This table has roughly 840,000 distinct CDR3 sequences, roughly 37% appearing once. The clonotype was recovered from a man aged 18 to 30 with Graves' hyperthyroidism. The sequencing sample was made of blood.

For the CDR3, the DNA is TGCGCCAGCAGTGAGTCGACAGGGGGGACCGGGGAGCTGTTTTTT. This encodes CASSESTGGTGELFF. The chain joins TRBV10-2 to TRBJ2-2; 9 bases map to TRBD1. V lost 0 bases and J lost 5; bases outside the gene matches: 1. Germline loops: CDR1 WSHSY, CDR2 SAAADI. This CDR3 is 15 amino acids long.